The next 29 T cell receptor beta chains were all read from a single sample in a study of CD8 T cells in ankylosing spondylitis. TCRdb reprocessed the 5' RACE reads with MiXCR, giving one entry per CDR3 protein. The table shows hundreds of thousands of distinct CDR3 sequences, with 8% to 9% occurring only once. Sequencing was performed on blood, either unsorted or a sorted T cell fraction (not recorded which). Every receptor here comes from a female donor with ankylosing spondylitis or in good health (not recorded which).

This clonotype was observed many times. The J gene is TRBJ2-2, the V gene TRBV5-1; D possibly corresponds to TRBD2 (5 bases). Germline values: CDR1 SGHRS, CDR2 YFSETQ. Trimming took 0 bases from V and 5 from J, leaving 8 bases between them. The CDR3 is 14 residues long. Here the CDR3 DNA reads TGCGCCAGCAGCTTGGCCAGCGGAACCGGGGAGCTGTTTTTT. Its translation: CASSLASGTGELFF.

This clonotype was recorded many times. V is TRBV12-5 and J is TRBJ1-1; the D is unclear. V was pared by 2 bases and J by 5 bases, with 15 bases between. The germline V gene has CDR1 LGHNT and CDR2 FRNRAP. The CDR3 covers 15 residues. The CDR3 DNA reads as TGTGCTAGTGGTTTGCCCCGGGGATCAATTACTGAAGCTTTCTTT. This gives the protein CASGLPRGSITEAFF.

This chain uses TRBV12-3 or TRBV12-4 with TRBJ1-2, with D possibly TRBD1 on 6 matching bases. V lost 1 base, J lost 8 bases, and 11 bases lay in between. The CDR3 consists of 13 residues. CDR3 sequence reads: CASSLDGTRGYTF. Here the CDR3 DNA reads TGTGCCAGCAGTTTAGATGGGACAAGAGGCTACACCTTC.

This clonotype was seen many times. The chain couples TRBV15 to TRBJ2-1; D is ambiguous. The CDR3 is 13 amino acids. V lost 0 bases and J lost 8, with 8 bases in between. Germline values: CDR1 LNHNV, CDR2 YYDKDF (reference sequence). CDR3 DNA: TGTGCCACCAGCAGAGATCTACCGCATGAGCAGTTCTTC. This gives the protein CATSRDLPHEQFF.

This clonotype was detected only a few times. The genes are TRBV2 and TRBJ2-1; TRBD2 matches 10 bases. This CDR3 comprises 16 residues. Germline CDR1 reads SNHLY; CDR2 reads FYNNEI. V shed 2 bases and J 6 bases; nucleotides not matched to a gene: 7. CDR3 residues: CASSEKEREGGNEQFF. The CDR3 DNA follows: TGTGCCAGCAGTGAAAAGGAGCGGGAGGGGGGCAATGAGCAGTTCTTC.

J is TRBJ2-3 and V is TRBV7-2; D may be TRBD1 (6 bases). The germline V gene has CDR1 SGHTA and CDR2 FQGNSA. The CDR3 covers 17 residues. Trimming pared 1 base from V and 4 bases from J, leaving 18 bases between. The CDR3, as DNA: TGTGCCAGCAGCTTAGGGAGAAGGGGGAGACCCCCAGATACGCAGTATTTT. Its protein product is CASSLGRRGRPPDTQYF. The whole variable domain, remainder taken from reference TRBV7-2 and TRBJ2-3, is GAGVSQSPSNKVTEKGKDVELRCDPISGHTALYWYRQSLGQGLEFLIYFQGNSAPDKSGLPSDRFSAERTGGSVSTLTIQRTQQEDSAVYLCASSLGRRGRPPDTQYFGPGTRLTVL.

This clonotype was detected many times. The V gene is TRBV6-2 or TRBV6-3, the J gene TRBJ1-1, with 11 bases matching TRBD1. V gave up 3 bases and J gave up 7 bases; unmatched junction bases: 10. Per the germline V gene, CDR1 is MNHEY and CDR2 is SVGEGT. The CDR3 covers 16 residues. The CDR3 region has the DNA TGTGCCAGCAGTTATGTATGGGGACAGGGGGTAAGTGAAGCTTTCTTT. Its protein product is CASSYVWGQGVSEAFF.

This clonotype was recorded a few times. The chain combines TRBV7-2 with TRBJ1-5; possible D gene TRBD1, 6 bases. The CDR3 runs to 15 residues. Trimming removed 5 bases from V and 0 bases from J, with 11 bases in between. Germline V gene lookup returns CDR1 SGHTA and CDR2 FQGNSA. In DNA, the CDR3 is TGTGCCAGCAGCCGGACAGCTAATAGCAATCAGCCCCAGCATTTT. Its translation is CASSRTANSNQPQHF.

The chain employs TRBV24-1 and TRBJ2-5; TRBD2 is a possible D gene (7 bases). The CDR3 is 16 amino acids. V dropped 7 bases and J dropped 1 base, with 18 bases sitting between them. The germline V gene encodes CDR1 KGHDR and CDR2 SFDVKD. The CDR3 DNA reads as TGTGCCACCAGCCACACGCGGGGGCAATCCCAAGAGACCCAGTACTTC. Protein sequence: CATSHTRGQSQETQYF.

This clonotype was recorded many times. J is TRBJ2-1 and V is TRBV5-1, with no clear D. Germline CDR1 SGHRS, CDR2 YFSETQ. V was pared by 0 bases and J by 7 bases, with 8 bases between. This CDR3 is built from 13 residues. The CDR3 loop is CASSLEGRNEQFF. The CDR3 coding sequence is TGCGCCAGCAGCTTGGAGGGTCGGAATGAGCAGTTCTTC.

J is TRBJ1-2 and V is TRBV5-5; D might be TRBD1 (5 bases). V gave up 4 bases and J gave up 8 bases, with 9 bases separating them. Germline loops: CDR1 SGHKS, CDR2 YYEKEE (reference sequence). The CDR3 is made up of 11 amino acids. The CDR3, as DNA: TGTGCCAGCAGCAGGGACGTAGGCTACACCTTC. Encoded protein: CASSRDVGYTF.

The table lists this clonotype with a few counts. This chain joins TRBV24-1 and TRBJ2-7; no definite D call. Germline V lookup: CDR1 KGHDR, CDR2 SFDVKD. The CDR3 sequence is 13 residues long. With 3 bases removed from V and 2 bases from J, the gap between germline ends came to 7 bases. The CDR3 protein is CATSDAATYEQYF. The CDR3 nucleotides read TGTGCCACCAGTGATGCGGCTACCTACGAGCAGTACTTC.

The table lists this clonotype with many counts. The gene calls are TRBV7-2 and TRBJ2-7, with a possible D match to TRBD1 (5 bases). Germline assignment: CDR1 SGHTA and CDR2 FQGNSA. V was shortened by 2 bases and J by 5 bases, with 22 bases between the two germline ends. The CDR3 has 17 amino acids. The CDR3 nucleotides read TGTGCCAGCAGCTTAAGACCGCCTCGGACAAATCTTGACGAGCAGTACTTC. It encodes CASSLRPPRTNLDEQYF.

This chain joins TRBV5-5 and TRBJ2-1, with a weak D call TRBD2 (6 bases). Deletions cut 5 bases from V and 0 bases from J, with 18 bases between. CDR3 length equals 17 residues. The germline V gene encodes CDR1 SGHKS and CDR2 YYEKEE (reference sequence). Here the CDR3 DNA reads TGTGCCAGCAGGGTCGGGTCGCGGGATAGCTCCTACAATGAGCAGTTCTTC. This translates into CASRVGSRDSSYNEQFF.

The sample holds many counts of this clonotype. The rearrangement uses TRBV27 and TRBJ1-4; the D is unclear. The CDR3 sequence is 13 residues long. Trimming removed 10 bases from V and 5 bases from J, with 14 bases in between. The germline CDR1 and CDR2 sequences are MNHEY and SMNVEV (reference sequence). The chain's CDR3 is CATSRGSNEKLFF. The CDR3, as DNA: TGTGCCACCTCAAGAGGCTCGAATGAAAAACTGTTTTTT.

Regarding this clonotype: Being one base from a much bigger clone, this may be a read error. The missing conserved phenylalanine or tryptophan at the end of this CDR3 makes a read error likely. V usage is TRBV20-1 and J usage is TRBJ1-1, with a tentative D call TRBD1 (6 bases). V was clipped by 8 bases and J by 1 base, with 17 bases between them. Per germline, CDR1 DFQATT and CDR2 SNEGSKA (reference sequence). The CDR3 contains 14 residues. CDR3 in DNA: TGCAGTACTAAAGGGGGGGTCAGGAACACTGAAGCTTTCTCT. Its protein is CSTKGGVRNTEAFS.

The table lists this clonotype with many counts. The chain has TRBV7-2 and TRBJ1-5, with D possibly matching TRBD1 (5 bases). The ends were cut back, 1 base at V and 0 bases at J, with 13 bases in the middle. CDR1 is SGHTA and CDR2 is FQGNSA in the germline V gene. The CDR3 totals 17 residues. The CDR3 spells CASSLDAWTNSNQPQHF. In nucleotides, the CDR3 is TGTGCCAGCAGCTTAGACGCATGGACAAATAGCAATCAGCCCCAGCATTTT.

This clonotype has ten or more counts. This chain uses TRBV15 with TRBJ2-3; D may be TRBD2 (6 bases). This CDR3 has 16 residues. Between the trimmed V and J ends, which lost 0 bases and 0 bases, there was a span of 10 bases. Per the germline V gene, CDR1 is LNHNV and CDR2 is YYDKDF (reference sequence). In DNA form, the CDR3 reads TGTGCCACCAGCAGAGAGTACGGGACTAGCACAGATACGCAGTATTTT. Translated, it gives CATSREYGTSTDTQYF.

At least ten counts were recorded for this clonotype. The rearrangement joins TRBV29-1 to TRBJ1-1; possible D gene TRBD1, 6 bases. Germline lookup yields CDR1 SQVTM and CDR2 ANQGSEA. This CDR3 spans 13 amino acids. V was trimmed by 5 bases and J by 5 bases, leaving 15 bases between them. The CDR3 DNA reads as TGCAGCGTTAAAAGGGGGGATAGTACTGAAGCTTTCTTT. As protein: CSVKRGDSTEAFF.

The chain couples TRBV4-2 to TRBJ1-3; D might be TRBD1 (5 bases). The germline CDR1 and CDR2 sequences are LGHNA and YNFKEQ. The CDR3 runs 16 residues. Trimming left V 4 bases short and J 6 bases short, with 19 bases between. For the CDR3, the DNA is TGTGCCAGCAGCCGCCGGACTGGGGCCTTGGAAAACACCATATATTTT. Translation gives CASSRRTGALENTIYF.

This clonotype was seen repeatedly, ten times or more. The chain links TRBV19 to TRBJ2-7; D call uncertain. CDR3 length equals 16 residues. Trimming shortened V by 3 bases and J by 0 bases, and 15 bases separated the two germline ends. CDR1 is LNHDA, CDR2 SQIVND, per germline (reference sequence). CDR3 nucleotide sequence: TGTGCCAGTAGTATGTCTCCTTCAGCGAGCTCCTACGAGCAGTACTTC. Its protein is CASSMSPSASSYEQYF.

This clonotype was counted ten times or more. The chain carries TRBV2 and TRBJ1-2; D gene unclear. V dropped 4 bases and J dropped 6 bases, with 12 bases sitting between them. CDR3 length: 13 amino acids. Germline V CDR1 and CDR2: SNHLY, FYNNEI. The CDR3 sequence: CASSVRSPDGYTF. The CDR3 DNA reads TGTGCCAGCAGTGTGAGGTCGCCCGATGGCTACACCTTC.

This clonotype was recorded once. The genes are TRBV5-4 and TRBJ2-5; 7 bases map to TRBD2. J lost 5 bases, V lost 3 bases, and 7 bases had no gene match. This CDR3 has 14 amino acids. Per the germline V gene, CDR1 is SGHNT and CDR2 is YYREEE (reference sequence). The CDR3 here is CASSSEAGRETQYF. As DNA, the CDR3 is TGTGCCAGCAGCTCAGAAGCGGGGAGGGAGACCCAGTACTTC.

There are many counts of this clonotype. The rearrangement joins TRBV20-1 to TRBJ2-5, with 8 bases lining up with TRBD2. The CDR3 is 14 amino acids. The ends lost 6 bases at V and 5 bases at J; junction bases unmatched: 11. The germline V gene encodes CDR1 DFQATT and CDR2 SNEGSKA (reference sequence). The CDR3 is CSAQDSRGGETQYF. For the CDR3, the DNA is TGCAGTGCGCAAGACAGTCGGGGGGGGGAGACCCAGTACTTC.

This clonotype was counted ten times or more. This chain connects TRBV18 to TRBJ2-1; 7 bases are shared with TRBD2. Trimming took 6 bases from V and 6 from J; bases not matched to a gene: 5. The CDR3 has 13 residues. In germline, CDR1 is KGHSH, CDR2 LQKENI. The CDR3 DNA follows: TGTGCCAGCTCCCAGACTAGCCGCAATGAGCAGTTCTTC. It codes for CASSQTSRNEQFF.

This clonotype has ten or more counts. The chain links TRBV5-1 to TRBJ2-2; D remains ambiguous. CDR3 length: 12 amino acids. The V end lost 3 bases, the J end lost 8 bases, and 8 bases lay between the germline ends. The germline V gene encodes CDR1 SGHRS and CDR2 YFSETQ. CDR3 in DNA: TGCGCCAGCAGCTACCTAGAAGGGGAGCTGTTTTTT. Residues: CASSYLEGELFF.

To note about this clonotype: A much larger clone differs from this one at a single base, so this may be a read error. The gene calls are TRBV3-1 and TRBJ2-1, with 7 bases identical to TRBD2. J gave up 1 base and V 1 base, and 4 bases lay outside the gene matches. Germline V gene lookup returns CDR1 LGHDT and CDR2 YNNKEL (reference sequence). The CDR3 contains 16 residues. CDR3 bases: TGTGCCAGCAGCCAAGGGGGTAGCGGGTCCTACAATGAGCAGTTCTTC. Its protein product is CASSQGGSGSYNEQFF.

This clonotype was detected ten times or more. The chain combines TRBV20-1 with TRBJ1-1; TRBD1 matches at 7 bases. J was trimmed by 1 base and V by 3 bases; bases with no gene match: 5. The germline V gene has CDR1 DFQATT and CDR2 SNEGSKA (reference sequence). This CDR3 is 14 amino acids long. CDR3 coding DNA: TGCAGTGCTAGGGGACAGTTTCGGAACACTGAAGCTTTCTTT. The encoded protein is CSARGQFRNTEAFF.

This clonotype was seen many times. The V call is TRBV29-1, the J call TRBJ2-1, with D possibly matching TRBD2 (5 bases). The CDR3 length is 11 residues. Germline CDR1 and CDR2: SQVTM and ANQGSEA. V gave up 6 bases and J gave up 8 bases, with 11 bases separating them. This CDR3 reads CSVAGVYEQFF. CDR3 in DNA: TGCAGCGTCGCCGGGGTCTATGAGCAGTTCTTC.